The 17 T cell receptor beta chains listed next were all sequenced from one sample in a study of read filtering for tumor transcriptome and immune sequencing. The library was built from 400 to 500 ng RNA with molecular barcoded adaptors for alpha/delta and beta/gamma chains. TCRdb passed the reads through MiXCR, listing each CDR3 protein once. The sample has around 130,000 distinct CDR3 sequences, approximately 13% seen once. The sequenced sample consisted of a population of CD138-negative cells sorted from bone marrow. The receptors derive from a donor over 35 with multiple myeloma.

This clonotype has ten or more counts. The CDR3 bases are TGTGCCATCAGGCGACTAGCGGGGTCCTACAATGAGCAGTTCTTC. Its protein product is CAIRRLAGSYNEQFF. V gene TRBV10-3 combines with J gene TRBJ2-1, with 11 bases identical to TRBD2. Germline CDR1 ENHRY, CDR2 SYGVKD. V shed 6 bases and J 1 base; nucleotides not matched to a gene: 2. The length of the CDR3 is 15 residues.

This clonotype occurred many times. The rearrangement joins TRBV20-1 to TRBJ2-7; 9 positions agree with TRBD2. Germline V gene sequence: CDR1 DFQATT, CDR2 SNEGSKA (reference sequence). The CDR3 is 16 amino acids. V lost 3 bases to trimming and J lost 2 bases; unmatched junction nucleotides: 11. CDR3 coding DNA: TGCAGTGCTAGGAGAAGGATAGCGGGAGTTACCTACGAGCAGTACTTC. Amino acids: CSARRRIAGVTYEQYF.

On this clonotype itself: A much bigger clone sits one base away, suggesting this may be a read error. The chain links TRBV7-2 to TRBJ2-1, with TRBD2 identical over 12 bases. The CDR3 is 19 residues long. Germline CDR1 SGHTA, CDR2 FQGNSA. Germline trimming cut 1 base from V and 3 bases from J; bases unmatched to any gene: 10. The DNA of the CDR3 is TGTGCCAGCAGCTTAGTCTCCGGGACTAGCGGGCTTAACTACAATGAGCAGTTCTTC. It is translated as CASSLVSGTSGLNYNEQFF.

This clonotype has just a few counts. This chain uses TRBV10-2 with TRBJ2-6, with 9 bases that match TRBD1. V trimming: 6 bases; J trimming: 0 bases; junction bases outside the gene matches: 3. The CDR3 extends over 16 amino acids. Per the germline V gene, CDR1 is WSHSY and CDR2 is SAAADI. As DNA, the CDR3 is TGCGCCAGCAGCACAGGGGGCTTCTCTGGGGCCAACGTCCTGACTTTC. It specifies CASSTGGFSGANVLTF.

There are many counts of this clonotype. The chain has TRBV7-2 and TRBJ2-2, with 9 bases fitting TRBD2. V was clipped by 5 bases and J by 0 bases; unmatched bases: 13. Germline lookup yields CDR1 SGHTA and CDR2 FQGNSA. This CDR3 region has 19 residues. For the CDR3, the DNA is TGTGCCAGCAGCGGTAGCTTGGGACAGCGGGAGGCGAACACCGGGGAGCTGTTTTTT. The encoded protein is CASSGSLGQREANTGELFF.

This clonotype was counted ten times or more. The gene calls are TRBV7-2 and TRBJ2-1; 7 bases agree with TRBD2. With V trimmed by 1 base and J by 7 bases, 7 bases remained unmatched. Germline assignment: CDR1 SGHTA and CDR2 FQGNSA. The CDR3 is 15 residues long. The CDR3 sequence: CASSLEAGARNEQFF. The CDR3 DNA reads TGTGCCAGCAGCTTAGAGGCGGGAGCTCGAAATGAGCAGTTCTTC.

The chain uses TRBV28 and TRBJ1-3, with D tentatively TRBD1 (5 bases). CDR1 MDHEN and CDR2 SYDVKM come from the germline V gene. The CDR3 runs 13 residues. V lost 7 bases and J lost 4, with 11 bases in between. CDR3 sequence reads: CASIQGEGNTIYF. CDR3 in DNA: TGTGCCAGCATTCAGGGTGAAGGAAACACCATATATTTT.

The chain combines TRBV12-3 or TRBV12-4 with TRBJ1-1; D gene unclear. V was trimmed by 4 bases and J by 5 bases, leaving 8 bases between them. The CDR3 consists of 12 residues. CDR3 DNA: TGTGCCAGCAGTTCCGCGATAACTGAAGCTTTCTTT. This gives the protein CASSSAITEAFF.

This clonotype was found many times. The rearrangement joins TRBV6-5 to TRBJ1-1; D is undetermined. Looked up from germline, CDR1 is MNHEY and CDR2 is SVGAGI. The CDR3 has 15 amino acids. Between the trimmed V and J ends, which lost 0 bases and 0 bases, there was a span of 8 bases. The CDR3, as DNA: TGTGCCAGCAGTTACTCGATTTCGCTGAACACTGAAGCTTTCTTT. Protein product: CASSYSISLNTEAFF.

This clonotype has more than one count but fewer than ten. The V call is TRBV20-1, the J call TRBJ2-1; 7 bases fit TRBD2. Germline V lookup: CDR1 DFQATT, CDR2 SNEGSKA (reference sequence). The CDR3 contains 15 residues. The junction had 14 bases not matched to a gene; V was cut back by 3 bases and J by 9 bases. This CDR3 reads CSASPMIGGSGEQFF. As DNA, the CDR3 is TGCAGTGCTAGTCCCATGATCGGCGGGAGTGGTGAGCAGTTCTTC.

This clonotype was seen only once. A clone one base away is much larger, so this may be a read error. The chain joins TRBV11-3 to TRBJ1-2; TRBD1 might be the D (6 bases). Germline loops: CDR1 SGHNT, CDR2 YENEEA. The CDR3 sequence is 14 residues long. Deletions cut 5 bases from V and 6 bases from J, with 16 bases between. The CDR3 loop is CASSPTGRLHGYTF. CDR3 coding DNA: TGTGCCAGCAGCCCTACAGGGCGGTTGCATGGCTACACCTTC. Based on the CDR3 plus reference TRBV11-3 and TRBJ1-2, the full variable domain is EAGVVQSPRYKIIEKKQPVAFWCNPISGHNTLYWYLQNLGQGPELLIRYENEEAVDDSQLPKDRFSAERLKGVDSTLKIQPAELGDSAVYLCASSPTGRLHGYTFGSGTRLTVV.

This clonotype appeared a few times. The chain carries TRBV19 and TRBJ2-7; D remains ambiguous. CDR1 and CDR2 (germline): LNHDA, SQIVND (reference sequence). Trimming stripped 2 bases from V and 5 bases from J, with 10 bases between. The CDR3 extends over 13 amino acids. CDR3 sequence reads: CASSISQTNEQYF. As DNA, the CDR3 is TGTGCCAGTAGTATATCACAAACTAACGAGCAGTACTTC. Drawing the rest from reference TRBV19 and TRBJ2-7, the complete variable domain is DGGITQSPKYLFRKEGQNVTLSCEQNLNHDAMYWYRQDPGQGLRLIYYSQIVNDFQKGDIAEGYSVSREKKESFPLTVTSAQKNPTAFYLCASSISQTNEQYFGPGTRLTVT.

This clonotype was counted ten times or more. The chain carries TRBV5-6 and TRBJ1-5; tentative D call: TRBD1 (6 bases). Germline lookup yields CDR1 SGHDT and CDR2 YYEEEE. This CDR3 is 14 amino acids long. Trimming left V 4 bases short and J 6 bases short, with 14 bases between. The CDR3 spells CASSPRGVSQPQHF. CDR3 DNA: TGTGCCAGCAGCCCCAGGGGAGTTAGTCAGCCCCAGCATTTT.

Many counts were recorded for this clonotype. This rearrangement joins TRBV4-2 to TRBJ2-7, with 10 bases fitting TRBD2. The CDR3 is made up of 14 amino acids. Germline values: CDR1 LGHNA, CDR2 YNFKEQ. The ends lost 1 base at V and 5 bases at J; junction bases unmatched: 2. CDR3 in amino acids: CASSQALAGDEQYF. Written as DNA, the CDR3 is TGTGCCAGCAGCCAAGCTCTAGCGGGAGACGAGCAGTACTTC.

This clonotype was counted at least ten times. The chain employs TRBV20-1 and TRBJ2-1; TRBD2 might be the D (6 bases). Trimming took off 1 base at V and 0 bases at J, with 13 bases between the two ends. The CDR3 consists of 16 residues. Germline CDR1 and CDR2: DFQATT and SNEGSKA (reference sequence). CDR3 DNA: TGCAGTGCTAGAGGGTCGGGGCGGGGCTCCTACAATGAGCAGTTCTTC. This codes for CSARGSGRGSYNEQFF.

This clonotype was detected ten times or more. V and J are TRBV7-9 and TRBJ2-5; 11 nucleotides match TRBD2. Unmatched junction bases numbered 3, after V lost 6 bases and J lost 3 bases. Looked up from germline, CDR1 is SEHNR and CDR2 is FQNEAQ (reference sequence). The CDR3 loop spans 14 amino acids. In DNA form, the CDR3 reads TGTGCCAGCAGACAACTAGCGGGAGAAGAGACCCAGTACTTC. Translation gives CASRQLAGEETQYF.

This clonotype was found a few times. V gene TRBV7-3 combines with J gene TRBJ2-2; 7 bases align to TRBD2. With V trimmed by 3 bases and J by 0 bases, 1 base remained unmatched. This CDR3 is 15 amino acids long. CDR1 and CDR2 (germline): SGHTA, FQGTGA. In DNA form, the CDR3 reads TGTGCCAGCAGCTTTGGGAGGGCGAACACCGGGGAGCTGTTTTTT. Translating it yields CASSFGRANTGELFF.